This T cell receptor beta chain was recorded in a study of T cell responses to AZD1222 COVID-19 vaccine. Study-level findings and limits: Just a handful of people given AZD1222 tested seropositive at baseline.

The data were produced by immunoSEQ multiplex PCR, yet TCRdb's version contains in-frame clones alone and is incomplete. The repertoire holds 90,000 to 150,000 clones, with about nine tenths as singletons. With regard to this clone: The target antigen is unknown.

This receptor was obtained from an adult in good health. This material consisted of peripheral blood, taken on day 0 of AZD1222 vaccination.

CDR3 nucleotide sequence: TGCGCCAGCAGCCAAGGGGGCAGCTTAGACGAGCAGTACTTC. Protein: CASSQGGSLDEQYF. This sequence joins TRBV4-1 and TRBJ2-7, with TRBD1 as a possible D gene (5 bases). The germline V and J ends were trimmed by 1 base and 5 bases, with 12 bases remaining between them. CDR3 length equals 14 residues. The germline CDR1 and CDR2 sequences are MGHRA and YSYEKL.